These T cell receptor beta chains were read from a single sample in a study of blood T cell repertoires in COVID-19. Generated by immunoSEQ multiplex PCR, the TCRdb table keeps only in-frame clones and is missing some. The table records about 210,000 clones, around four fifths of them present only once. Sequencing used peripheral blood. These receptor sequences come from a man aged 50-59 years with active or convalescent COVID-19. Both conserved end residues are part of each CDR3. A D gene is named only where the DNA matches it firmly. Size is stated for part of the rows, as once, few or many counts, or as a class when the clone is expanded.

>.|few|TRBV5-6|TRBJ2-2
TGTGCCAGCAGCTTGGACAGTTTGAACACCGGGGAGCTGTTTTTT
CASSLDSLNTGELFF
>.|many|TRBV11-2|TRBJ2-7
TGTGCCAGCAGCCCCAGGTACGGCTACGAGCAGTACTTC
CASSPRYGYEQYF
>.|.|TRBV4-1|TRBJ1-3
TGCGCCAGCAGCCAAGATGTTGCGGGCTCTGGAAACACCATATATTTT
CASSQDVAGSGNTIYF
>TRBD1|.|TRBV5-1|TRBJ1-2
TGCGCCAGCAGCTTAAGGACAGGAGACTATGGCTACACCTTC
CASSLRTGDYGYTF
>.|.|TRBV27|TRBJ1-2
TGTGCCAGCAGTCACATCAGCGGCAGGGGCGCATTCTATGGCTACACCTTC
CASSHISGRGAFYGYTF
>.|.|TRBV21-1|TRBJ1-2
TGTGCCAGCAGCCCGGACAGGGTAGATGGCTACACCTTC
CASSPDRVDGYTF
>.|.|TRBV19|TRBJ2-3
TGTGCCAGTAGTCCGGCGGGAGATACGCAGTATTTT
CASSPAGDTQYF
>.|once|TRBV5-4|TRBJ1-1
TGTGCCAGCAGCTTGGCCGTGGCAGGGAACACTGAAGCTTTCTTT
CASSLAVAGNTEAFF
>.|.|TRBV9|TRBJ1-4
TGTGCCAGCAGCGTATTCCAAACTCTTACCCCGGTGAGTGAAAAACTGTTTTTT
CASSVFQTLTPVSEKLFF
>.|.|TRBV25-1|TRBJ1-1
TGTGCCACGCGCGGGTTGAACACTGAAGCTTTCTTT
CATRGLNTEAFF
>.|.|TRBV6-5|TRBJ2-5
TGTGCCAGCAGTTACGATCAGGGCCCTCAAGAGACCCAGTACTTC
CASSYDQGPQETQYF
>TRBD1|.|TRBV9|TRBJ1-5
TGTGCCAGCAGCTCGGGACAGCTCTATCAGCCCCAGCATTTT
CASSSGQLYQPQHF
>TRBD1|.|TRBV10-2|TRBJ1-2
TGCGCCAGCAGTGAGTTGGGGACAGGCCTCTATGGCTACACCTTC
CASSELGTGLYGYTF
>TRBD1|.|TRBV6-5|TRBJ2-2
TGTGCCAGCAGGACGGAGGGACAGGGGTCCGGGGAGCTGTTTTTT
CASRTEGQGSGELFF
>TRBD1|.|TRBV6-2/TRBV6-3|TRBJ1-5
TGTGCCAGCAGTTCAAACAGGGGCCATGGGTCCAATCAGCCCCAGCATTTT
CASSSNRGHGSNQPQHF
>TRBD1|.|TRBV6-5|TRBJ1-4
TGTGCCAGCAGCCCCACCGGGACAGGGAGCGAAAAACTGTTTTTT
CASSPTGTGSEKLFF
>TRBD1|once|TRBV6-5|TRBJ1-1
TGTGCCAGCAGTCGACAGGGAACTGAAGCTTTCTTT
CASSRQGTEAFF
>.|.|TRBV2|TRBJ2-7
TGTGCCAGCAGTGTGACAAAGGGGATAATATACGAGCAGTACTTC
CASSVTKGIIYEQYF
>TRBD2|.|TRBV7-3|TRBJ2-5
TGTGCCAGCTCTGTTGGGGACTACCCCTCGGTAGAGACCCAGTACTTC
CASSVGDYPSVETQYF
>.|.|TRBV24-1|TRBJ2-1
TGTGCCACCAGCCCCGGGCAGGGATACGGGGAGCAGTTCTTC
CATSPGQGYGEQFF
>.|.|TRBV28|TRBJ2-5
TGTGCCAGCAGTTTTCGAATAGATTGGACCCAGTACTTC
CASSFRIDWTQYF
>.|.|TRBV27|TRBJ2-5
TGTGCCAGCAGGAGAGCAGGGCAACTCGGGGAGACCCAGTACTTC
CASRRAGQLGETQYF
>.|.|TRBV4-1|TRBJ1-2
TGCGCCAGCAGCTACAGGGATGGCAACTATGGCTACACCTTC
CASSYRDGNYGYTF
>.|.|TRBV27|TRBJ1-1
TGTGCCAGCAGTTTCAGGGCAGTGAACACTGAAGCTTTCTTT
CASSFRAVNTEAFF
>.|.|TRBV19|TRBJ2-3
TGTGCCAGTAGTATCCCCAGGGGTGAGTTAGATACGCAGTATTTT
CASSIPRGELDTQYF
>.|once|TRBV6-5|TRBJ1-6
TGTGCCAGCAGGGATTTGGCAGGATCAGGTTCACCCCTCCACTTT
CASRDLAGSGSPLHF
>.|few|TRBV10-2|TRBJ2-7
TGCGCCAGCAGTGACCTAGTGTCCTACGAGCAGTACTTC
CASSDLVSYEQYF
>TRBD1|.|TRBV28|TRBJ2-1
TGTGCCAGCAGTCCCCTAGACAGGGGGCTACTTCTCCATGAGCAGTTCTTC
CASSPLDRGLLLHEQFF
>.|.|TRBV5-1|TRBJ2-6
TGCGCCAGCCTACCTCAACCTGGGGCCAACGTCCTGACTTTC
CASLPQPGANVLTF
>.|once|TRBV6-6|TRBJ2-3
TGTGCCAGCAGCCTTAAACCAGGGGCAGATACGCAGTATTTT
CASSLKPGADTQYF
>.|.|TRBV14|TRBJ1-1
TGTGCCTCGAGGTCGTGGGAGGGCAGGGGGAACACTGAAGCTTTCTTT
CASRSWEGRGNTEAFF
>.|.|TRBV7-2|TRBJ1-1
TGTGCCAGCAGCCCTAGGACAATATTGGTATTT
CASSPRTILVF
>.|once|TRBV6-5|TRBJ1-2
TGTGCCAGTGCCAGGCTGACAGATGGAGGCTACACCTTC
CASARLTDGGYTF
>TRBD2|.|TRBV9|TRBJ2-1
TGTGCCAGCAGCGTACCCCCGGGACTAGCGGGGGCCGGAACCTACAATGAGCAGTTCTTC
CASSVPPGLAGAGTYNEQFF
>.|few|TRBV30|TRBJ2-7
TGTGCCTGGAGTGTACACAGCTCCTACGAGCAGTACTTC
CAWSVHSSYEQYF
>TRBD2|many|TRBV10-1|TRBJ2-5
TGCGCCAGCAGTGAACGCGGGAGGGCCGGGCAAGAGACCCAGTACTTC
CASSERGRAGQETQYF
>.|.|TRBV9|TRBJ2-1
TGTGCCAGCAGCGTAGGGCGGGCCTACAATGAGCAGTTCTTC
CASSVGRAYNEQFF
>.|.|TRBV28|TRBJ1-2
TGTGCCAGCAGTTCAGGGGTGGACTATGGCTACACCTTC
CASSSGVDYGYTF
>TRBD2|.|TRBV5-4|TRBJ2-3
TGTGCCAGCAGCTTGCAGGCTAGCGGGGGGACAGATACGCAGTATTTT
CASSLQASGGTDTQYF
>.|few|TRBV11-3|TRBJ2-1
TGTGCCAGCATCATGACACCTTACAATGAGCAGTTCTTC
CASIMTPYNEQFF
>TRBD1|.|TRBV19|TRBJ2-5
TGTGCCAGTAGTATAGTTTCGTCGGGAAGGTCAGGGGGCTACCAAGAGACCCAGTACTTC
CASSIVSSGRSGGYQETQYF
>.|.|TRBV25-1|TRBJ2-4
TGTGCCAGCAGTGAATATGGCCCTGGGGGGTTAACCATTCAGTACTTC
CASSEYGPGGLTIQYF
>.|.|TRBV18|TRBJ1-2
TGTGCCAGCTCACCCCCCTCTCAGAGACATGGTACTGGCTACACCTTC
CASSPPSQRHGTGYTF
>.|few|TRBV10-3|TRBJ1-1
TGTGCCATCAGTGAGGCCCCCGACGGGGCTTTCTTT
CAISEAPDGAFF
>TRBD1|.|TRBV2|TRBJ1-2
TGTGCCAGCAGCTCCAGCGACAGGGTAAGAGGCTACACCTTC
CASSSSDRVRGYTF
>TRBD1|.|TRBV6-5|TRBJ2-3
TGTGCCAGCAGTCTGGGGACAGGGGGAGCAGATACGCAGTATTTT
CASSLGTGGADTQYF
>.|.|TRBV19|TRBJ2-7
TGTGCCAGTAGTCCCCGAGGCAGCTCCCCGGGCGAGCAGTACTTC
CASSPRGSSPGEQYF
>.|.|TRBV4-3|TRBJ1-2
TGCGCCAGCAGCCAAGACTATGGAGGGGGCTACACCTTC
CASSQDYGGGYTF
>.|.|TRBV6-2/TRBV6-3|TRBJ2-7
TGTGCCAGCAGTTCCCCCATAGCGTCAGGAAGCTCCTACGAGCAGTACTTC
CASSSPIASGSSYEQYF
>.|.|TRBV5-5|TRBJ1-4
TGTGCCAGCAGCTTCCGGTCAACTAATGAAAAACTGTTTTTT
CASSFRSTNEKLFF
>TRBD1|.|TRBV18|TRBJ2-5
TGTGCCACCTCCGGACAGGGTCAGATGGAGACCCAGTACTTC
CATSGQGQMETQYF
>.|.|TRBV14|TRBJ2-5
TGTGCCAGCAGCCAAGAGGGTACAGCCCCGAAAGAGACCCAGTACTTC
CASSQEGTAPKETQYF
>.|.|TRBV5-1|TRBJ2-2
TGCGCCAGCGGGGGGGACACCTCTAACACCGGGGAGCTGTTTTTT
CASGGDTSNTGELFF
>.|.|TRBV7-8|TRBJ2-1
TGTGCCAGCAGCTCAATTCCACGGGGATCCTACAATGAGCAGTTCTTC
CASSSIPRGSYNEQFF
>.|.|TRBV2|TRBJ1-2
TGTGCCAGCAGTGAAGGAGGTGGCTACACCTTC
CASSEGGGYTF
>.|.|TRBV9|TRBJ2-3
TGTGCCAGCAGCGTACCAACAGATACGCAGTATTTT
CASSVPTDTQYF
>TRBD1|once|TRBV28|TRBJ1-5
TGTGCCAGCATCACAGGGGGAAGCAATCAGCCCCAGCATTTT
CASITGGSNQPQHF
>TRBD1|once|TRBV5-6|TRBJ1-2
TGTGCCAGCAGCTTCGGACAGGGAGGAGGCTACACCTTC
CASSFGQGGGYTF
>.|.|TRBV5-5|TRBJ1-6
TGTGCCAGCAGCTTGTTTTTAGGGCAGGGTGTTAATTCACCCCTCCACTTT
CASSLFLGQGVNSPLHF